The 26 T cell receptor beta chains given below trace back to one sample, sequenced in a study of cytomegalovirus exposure and HLA in healthy donors. With 60 Vbeta and 13 Jbeta primers, the PCR was carried out. Sequenced by immunoSEQ multiplex PCR; TCRdb stores in-frame clones only, minus some. The data contain around 170,000 clones, around 73% of them singletons. Material: PBMCs. All receptors derive from a man aged 55 to 70 in good health and CMV-seronegative.

The chain links TRBV5-1 to TRBJ2-1; 7 bases map to TRBD2. With 0 bases clipped from V and 0 bases from J, the junction kept 6 bases outside the gene matches. This CDR3 contains 17 residues. The germline gives CDR1 SGHRS, CDR2 YFSETQ. CDR3 DNA sequence: TGCGCCAGCAGCTTGGCCGGACTAGTGTCCTCCTACAATGAGCAGTTCTTC. It yields the protein CASSLAGLVSSYNEQFF.

This clone was observed once. The chain combines TRBV9 with TRBJ2-3; TRBD2 aligns across 12 bases. Germline trimming cut 4 bases from V and 2 bases from J; bases unmatched to any gene: 8. The CDR3 is 17 amino acids. Germline V gene data show CDR1 as SGDLS and CDR2 as YYNGEE. CDR3 amino acids: CASSLELAGGTTDTQYF. The CDR3 nucleotides are TGTGCCAGCAGCTTGGAACTAGCGGGGGGTACCACAGATACGCAGTATTTT.

The rearrangement links TRBV4-2 to TRBJ2-2; weak D call: TRBD1 (6 bases). Germline values: CDR1 LGHNA, CDR2 YNFKEQ. The CDR3 length is 17 residues. The V gene lost 3 bases and the J gene lost 1 base, with 15 bases spanning the gap. The CDR3 region is CASSQGSGTRNTGELFF. In nucleotides, the CDR3 is TGTGCCAGCAGCCAGGGCTCCGGGACAAGGAACACCGGGGAGCTGTTTTTT.

The V call is TRBV6-6, the J call TRBJ1-2, with D unclear. The ends were cut back, 6 bases at V and 6 bases at J, with 14 bases in the middle. Germline assignment: CDR1 MNHNY and CDR2 SVGAGI (reference sequence). This CDR3 region has 13 residues. The CDR3 DNA follows: TGTGCCAGCAGCCGGGTGGGAGAAAATGGCTACACCTTC. Its translation is CASSRVGENGYTF.

This clone was seen more than once but under ten times. This chain connects TRBV19 to TRBJ2-7, with D possibly matching TRBD2 (5 bases). The germline V gene has CDR1 LNHDA and CDR2 SQIVND (reference sequence). CDR3 length equals 14 residues. V shed 6 bases and J shed 0 bases, with 12 bases lying between them. The CDR3 here is CASRQDSNSYEQYF. CDR3 in DNA: TGTGCCAGTAGGCAGGACTCAAACTCCTACGAGCAGTACTTC. The whole variable domain, remainder taken from reference TRBV19 and TRBJ2-7, is DGGITQSPKYLFRKEGQNVTLSCEQNLNHDAMYWYRQDPGQGLRLIYYSQIVNDFQKGDIAEGYSVSREKKESFPLTVTSAQKNPTAFYLCASRQDSNSYEQYFGPGTRLTVT.

V usage is TRBV2 and J usage is TRBJ1-2; possibly TRBD1 for D (6 bases). The CDR3 loop spans 15 amino acids. The germline CDR1 and CDR2 sequences are SNHLY and FYNNEI. Trimming stripped 8 bases from V and 1 base from J, with 17 bases between. The CDR3 protein is CASAKRGMINYGYTF. CDR3 DNA sequence: TGTGCCAGCGCTAAAAGGGGGATGATTAACTATGGCTACACCTTC.

This clone was counted a few times. J is TRBJ2-5 and V is TRBV11-2, with 8 bases aligning to TRBD2. The V gene's germline CDR1 is SGHAT and CDR2 FQNNGV. This CDR3 contains 15 residues. V lost 3 bases to trimming and J lost 0 bases; unmatched junction nucleotides: 3. The CDR3 loop is CASSLPSGYQETQYF. DNA of the CDR3: TGTGCCAGCAGCTTGCCTAGCGGGTACCAAGAGACCCAGTACTTC.

This chain connects TRBV11-3 to TRBJ2-7; D is possibly TRBD1 (5 bases). Germline assignment: CDR1 SGHNT and CDR2 YENEEA. The V end was cut by 2 bases, the J end by 0 bases, with 8 bases between. The CDR3 loop spans 14 amino acids. The CDR3 DNA sequence: TGTGCCAGCAGCTTATCAACAGGCTCCTACGAGCAGTACTTC. This translates into CASSLSTGSYEQYF.

The rearrangement links TRBV28 to TRBJ2-7, with TRBD1 identical over 8 bases. J was trimmed by 9 bases and V by 4 bases; bases with no gene match: 11. CDR3 length: 14 residues. Germline CDR1 is MDHEN and CDR2 is SYDVKM. The chain's CDR3 is CASSSDGTGRGQYF. In nucleotides, the CDR3 is TGTGCCAGCAGTTCAGATGGGACAGGCCGAGGGCAGTACTTC.

The chain has TRBV10-3 and TRBJ2-3; TRBD1 is a possible D gene (7 bases). The CDR3 contains 14 residues. V was pared by 5 bases and J by 2 bases, with 11 bases between. Germline CDR1 and CDR2: ENHRY and SYGVKD. CDR3 sequence: CAISSGGSTDTQYF. The CDR3 DNA follows: TGTGCCATCAGTTCAGGGGGGTCCACAGATACGCAGTATTTT.

The rearrangement joins TRBV5-4 to TRBJ2-7; 8 nucleotides line up with TRBD2. Germline V gene data show CDR1 as SGHNT and CDR2 as YYREEE (reference sequence). V gave up 3 bases and J gave up 2 bases; unmatched junction bases: 7. CDR3 size: 15 residues. CDR3 in amino acids: CASSSDTSGAYEQYF. DNA for the CDR3: TGTGCCAGCAGCTCCGACACTAGCGGAGCCTACGAGCAGTACTTC.

The rearrangement links TRBV29-1 to TRBJ1-1; TRBD1 agrees at 9 bases. CDR3 length equals 12 residues. Germline V CDR1 and CDR2: SQVTM, ANQGSEA. The V and J ends lost 6 bases and 7 bases, in that order; junction bases with no gene match: 6. CDR3 DNA: TGCAGCGTAACCGGGACAGGGAGTGAAGCTTTCTTT. It specifies CSVTGTGSEAFF. Full variable domain (missing parts from reference TRBV29-1 and TRBJ1-1): SAVISQKPSRDICQRGTSLTIQCQVDSQVTMMFWYRQQPGQSLTLIATANQGSEATYESGFVIDKFPISRPNLTFSTLTVSNMSPEDSSIYLCSVTGTGSEAFFGQGTRLTVV.

This rearrangement joins TRBV27 to TRBJ1-1; 7 nucleotides agree with TRBD1. The germline V gene encodes CDR1 MNHEY and CDR2 SMNVEV (reference sequence). This CDR3 is built from 15 residues. V lost 4 bases, J lost 3 bases, and 8 bases stayed unmatched. This CDR3 reads CASSSSDREDTEAFF. The CDR3 nucleotides read TGTGCCAGCAGTTCATCCGACAGGGAAGACACTGAAGCTTTCTTT.

To note about this clone: The junction differs from germline at one of its ends, possibly a read error. The sample has other DNA sequences that encode this CDR3 too. V is TRBV4-1 and J is TRBJ2-3; D remains unclear. In germline, CDR1 is MGHRA, CDR2 YSYEKL. The CDR3 is 16 amino acids. This chain's CDR3 is CASSPRQAISTDTQYF. CDR3 bases: TGTGCCAGCAGCCCTCGACAAGCTATTAGCACAGATACGCAGTATTTT.

The CDR3: CASSEPSGRPGYNEQFF. CDR3 DNA sequence: TGTGCCAGCAGTGAACCTAGCGGGAGGCCGGGGTACAATGAGCAGTTCTTC. V usage is TRBV25-1 and J usage is TRBJ2-1; 11 bases line up with TRBD2. This CDR3 region has 17 residues. Germline V lookup: CDR1 MGHDK, CDR2 SYGVNS. Trimming removed 2 bases from V and 4 bases from J; junction bases left unmatched: 7.

In this sample, this clone turned up once. The chain combines TRBV9 with TRBJ2-5; 12 bases agree with TRBD2. Germline loops: CDR1 SGDLS, CDR2 YYNGEE. The CDR3 has 17 residues. V was clipped by 4 bases and J by 5 bases; unmatched bases: 12. CDR3 sequence (DNA): TGTGCCAGCAGCAAACGACTAGCGGGAGTTGAGGGGGAGACCCAGTACTTC. It codes for CASSKRLAGVEGETQYF.

The chain couples TRBV4-1 to TRBJ2-1; 10 nucleotides match TRBD2. J lost 10 bases, V lost 1 base, and 7 bases had no gene match. Germline V gives CDR1 MGHRA, CDR2 YSYEKL. The CDR3 is made up of 15 amino acids. The CDR3 spells CASSQVSGGSQEQFF. CDR3 bases: TGCGCCAGCAGCCAAGTTAGCGGGGGGTCTCAGGAGCAGTTCTTC.

The chain's CDR3 is CASSQRLAGGLQETQYF. The CDR3 bases are TGTGCCAGCAGCCAACGACTAGCGGGGGGACTACAAGAGACCCAGTACTTC. The chain joins TRBV4-2 to TRBJ2-5, with 13 bases fitting TRBD2. V gave up 2 bases and J gave up 2 bases; unmatched junction bases: 5. The CDR3 consists of 17 residues. Germline lookup yields CDR1 LGHNA and CDR2 YNFKEQ.

This rearrangement joins TRBV12-5 to TRBJ2-2; TRBD2 matches 12 bases. With V trimmed by 5 bases and J by 3 bases, 10 bases remained unmatched. The length of the CDR3 is 18 residues. Germline-derived CDR1 and CDR2 are LGHNT and FRNRAP. The chain's CDR3 is CASGLFLLAGGYTGELFF. DNA of the CDR3: TGTGCTAGTGGTCTCTTCCTACTAGCGGGGGGCTACACCGGGGAGCTGTTTTTT.

V usage is TRBV30 and J usage is TRBJ2-6; D uncertain. Trimming took 2 bases from V and 0 from J, leaving 5 bases between them. The CDR3 consists of 14 residues. In germline, CDR1 is GTSNPN, CDR2 SVGIG (reference sequence). The CDR3, as DNA: TGTGCCTGGAGTCGAGACTCTGGGGCCAACGTCCTGACTTTC. Its protein product is CAWSRDSGANVLTF.

The chain employs TRBV19 and TRBJ2-4; TRBD2 matches at 15 bases. Germline V gene sequence: CDR1 LNHDA, CDR2 SQIVND (reference sequence). V shed 5 bases, J shed 2 bases, and the junction held 7 bases outside the gene matches. This CDR3 is built from 18 residues. The CDR3 loop is CASSSSGTSGGTKNIQYF. CDR3 DNA: TGTGCCAGTAGTTCCTCCGGGACTAGCGGGGGGACCAAAAACATTCAGTACTTC. The whole variable domain, filled in from reference TRBV19 and TRBJ2-4, reads DGGITQSPKYLFRKEGQNVTLSCEQNLNHDAMYWYRQDPGQGLRLIYYSQIVNDFQKGDIAEGYSVSREKKESFPLTVTSAQKNPTAFYLCASSSSGTSGGTKNIQYFGAGTRLSVL.

The chain uses TRBV2 and TRBJ2-1, with 8 bases identical to TRBD1. With V trimmed by 7 bases and J by 3 bases, 5 bases remained unmatched. CDR1 is SNHLY and CDR2 is FYNNEI in the germline V gene. This CDR3 contains 14 residues. This CDR3 is CASTSDRDYNEQFF. The CDR3 DNA reads TGTGCCAGCACCTCGGACAGGGACTACAATGAGCAGTTCTTC.

This clone was seen only a few times. The genes are TRBV7-6 and TRBJ2-7; 7 nucleotides match TRBD1. The CDR3 has 15 amino acids. Trimming took 5 bases from V and 6 from J; bases not matched to a gene: 13. Per the germline V gene, CDR1 is SGHVS and CDR2 is FNYEAQ. The CDR3 here is CASSPLAGGDAEQYF. The CDR3 nucleotides read TGTGCCAGCAGCCCCCTCGCAGGGGGTGACGCCGAGCAGTACTTC.

The CDR3 here is CASTGRSKGNTIYF. The CDR3 region has the DNA TGTGCCAGCACCGGGAGAAGTAAAGGAAACACCATATATTTT. The chain has TRBV6-5 and TRBJ1-3; no firm D call. Germline V lookup: CDR1 MNHEY, CDR2 SVGAGI. This CDR3 region has 14 residues. Trimming removed 7 bases from V and 4 bases from J, with 14 bases in between.

The V gene is TRBV25-1, the J gene TRBJ2-5, with D possibly TRBD2 on 5 matching bases. Per the germline V gene, CDR1 is MGHDK and CDR2 is SYGVNS. Trimming stripped 6 bases from V and 5 bases from J, with 16 bases between. The CDR3 has 14 amino acids. DNA of the CDR3: TGTGCCAGCAGCCTCCGGGGAACGGGGGAGACCCAGTACTTC. Its protein product is CASSLRGTGETQYF.

This sequence joins TRBV19 and TRBJ2-7; unclear D gene. The CDR3 has 13 amino acids. V dropped 3 bases and J dropped 1 base, with 7 bases sitting between them. Germline V gene lookup returns CDR1 LNHDA and CDR2 SQIVND (reference sequence). The CDR3 DNA follows: TGTGCCAGTAGTATGAGCAGGTCCTACGAGCAGTACTTC. It encodes CASSMSRSYEQYF.